This TCR beta chain was captured in a study of CD8 T cells in ankylosing spondylitis. Study results and limitations: What appeared characteristic of ankylosing spondylitis blood was a TCR beta motif of 7 or 8 highly homologous variants. Within matched ankylosing spondylitis synovial fluid, disease-linked clones were reportedly significantly enriched. Disease-linked clones, CD8+, were relatively rare in peripheral blood.

Per germline, CDR1 MGHRA and CDR2 YSYEKL. The length of the CDR3 is 20 residues. Germline trimming cut 3 bases from V and 0 bases from J; bases unmatched to any gene: 12. A quantitative 5'-RACE method, one with molecular barcodes, was used to make TCR beta libraries. TCRdb re-derived calls from the 5' RACE reads in MiXCR, one entry per CDR3 protein. The sample comprises 100,000 to 150,000 distinct CDR3 sequences, roughly 17% of which are singletons, and approximately 30% rests with the top ten. Remarks on this clonotype: Its antigen is still unknown.

This clonotype originated in a male donor with ankylosing spondylitis. Sequencing was carried out using blood, either unsorted or a sorted T cell fraction (not recorded which). V usage is TRBV4-1 and J usage is TRBJ2-6, with 9 nucleotides matching TRBD1. The CDR3 region has the DNA TGCGCCAGCAGCCACCTCGGGGGACAGGGACCCCCCTCTGGGGCCAACGTCCTGACTTTC. This sequence encodes CASSHLGGQGPPSGANVLTF.